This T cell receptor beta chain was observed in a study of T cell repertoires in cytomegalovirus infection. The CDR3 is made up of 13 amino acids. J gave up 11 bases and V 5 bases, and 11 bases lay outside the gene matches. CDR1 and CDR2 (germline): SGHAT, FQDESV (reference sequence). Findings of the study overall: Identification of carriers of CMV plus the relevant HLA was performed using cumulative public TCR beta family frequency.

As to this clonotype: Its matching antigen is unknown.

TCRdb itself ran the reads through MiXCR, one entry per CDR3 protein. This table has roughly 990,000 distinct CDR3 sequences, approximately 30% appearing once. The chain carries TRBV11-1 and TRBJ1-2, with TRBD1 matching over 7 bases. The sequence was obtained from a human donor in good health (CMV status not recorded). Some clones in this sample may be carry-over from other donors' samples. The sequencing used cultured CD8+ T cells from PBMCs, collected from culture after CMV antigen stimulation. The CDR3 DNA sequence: TGTGCCAGCAGCCCTCGTGGACAGGTCTTTTACACCTTC. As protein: CASSPRGQVFYTF.